The 4 T cell receptor beta chains given below trace back to one sample, sequenced in a study of cytomegalovirus exposure and HLA in healthy donors. The PCR made use of 60 Vbeta and 13 Jbeta primers. Generated by immunoSEQ multiplex PCR, the TCRdb table keeps only in-frame clones and is missing some. The sample holds roughly 120,000 clones; roughly 14% are singletons and the top ten take 1.5% to 2%. Sequenced material: PBMCs. Every receptor here comes from a woman younger than 30 in good health and CMV-seronegative.

The chain links TRBV30 to TRBJ1-2; tentatively, D is TRBD1 (5 bases). V was clipped by 4 bases and J by 13 bases, with 22 bases between them. This CDR3 has 13 amino acids. Germline loops: CDR1 GTSNPN, CDR2 SVGIG (reference sequence). The CDR3 protein is CAWTPHPTLRGTF. The CDR3 DNA is TGTGCCTGGACCCCCCACCCGACCCTTAGGGGCACCTTC.

In its sample, this clone was seen a few times. V and J are TRBV6-5 and TRBJ2-7; a weak D match, TRBD1 (5 bases). Germline CDR1 and CDR2: MNHEY and SVGAGI. There are 14 residues in the CDR3. V lost 6 bases to trimming and J lost 1 base, with 13 bases between them. CDR3 residues: CASRSQTASYEQYF. The CDR3 DNA follows: TGTGCCAGCAGGTCACAGACAGCGTCCTACGAGCAGTACTTC.

This clone appeared once. The chain employs TRBV7-9 and TRBJ2-1; 7 bases are a match to TRBD1. The CDR3 extends over 13 amino acids. Per germline, CDR1 SEHNR and CDR2 FQNEAQ (reference sequence). Trimming took 4 bases from V and 5 from J; bases not matched to a gene: 2. CDR3 sequence reads: CASSSGQNNEQFF. The CDR3 DNA follows: TGTGCCAGCAGCTCGGGACAGAACAATGAGCAGTTCTTC.

This clone was picked up a small number of times. The J gene is TRBJ2-7, the V gene TRBV2; a weak D match, TRBD1 (5 bases). CDR1 SNHLY and CDR2 FYNNEI come from the germline V gene. Trimming removed 6 bases from V and 0 bases from J, with 12 bases in between. This CDR3 comprises 14 residues. The CDR3 here is CASRKDTASYEQYF. CDR3 nucleotides: TGTGCCAGCAGGAAGGACACCGCCTCCTACGAGCAGTACTTC.